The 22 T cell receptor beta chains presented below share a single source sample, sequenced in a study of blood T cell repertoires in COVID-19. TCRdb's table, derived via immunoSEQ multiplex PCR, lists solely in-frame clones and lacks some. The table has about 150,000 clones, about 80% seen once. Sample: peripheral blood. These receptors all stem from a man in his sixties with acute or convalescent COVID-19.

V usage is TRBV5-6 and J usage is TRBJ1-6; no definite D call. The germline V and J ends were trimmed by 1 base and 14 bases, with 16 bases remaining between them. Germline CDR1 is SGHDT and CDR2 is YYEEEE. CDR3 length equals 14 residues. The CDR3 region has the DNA TGTGCCAGCAGCTTGCGGCAGGAGGTTCAGGCCCTCCACTTT. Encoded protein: CASSLRQEVQALHF.

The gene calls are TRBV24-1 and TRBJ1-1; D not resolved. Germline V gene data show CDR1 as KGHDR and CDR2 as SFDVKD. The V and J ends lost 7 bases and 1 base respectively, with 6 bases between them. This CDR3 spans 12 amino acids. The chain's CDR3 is CATRAGNTEAFF. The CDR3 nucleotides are TGTGCCACCAGAGCGGGGAACACTGAAGCTTTCTTT.

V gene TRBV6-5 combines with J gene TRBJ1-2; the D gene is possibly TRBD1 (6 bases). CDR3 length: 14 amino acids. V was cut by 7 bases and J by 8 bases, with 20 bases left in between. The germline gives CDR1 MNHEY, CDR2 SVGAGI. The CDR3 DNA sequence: TGTGCCAGCACCCCTCGGGGGGGCGCTTGGGGCTACACCTTC. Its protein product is CASTPRGGAWGYTF.

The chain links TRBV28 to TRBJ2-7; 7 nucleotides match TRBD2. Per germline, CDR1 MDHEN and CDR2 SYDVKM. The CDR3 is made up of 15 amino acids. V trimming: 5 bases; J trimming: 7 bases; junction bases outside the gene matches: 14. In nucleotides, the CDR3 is TGTGCCAGCAGTACCGGGACTACCATCTTAGGAGAGCAGTACTTC. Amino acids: CASSTGTTILGEQYF.

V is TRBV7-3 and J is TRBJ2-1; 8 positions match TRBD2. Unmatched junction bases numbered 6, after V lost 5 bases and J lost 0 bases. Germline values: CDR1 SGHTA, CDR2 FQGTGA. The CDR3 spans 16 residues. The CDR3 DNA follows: TGTGCCAGCAGCCAAAGCGGGGGTCCCTCCTACAATGAGCAGTTCTTC. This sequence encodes CASSQSGGPSYNEQFF.

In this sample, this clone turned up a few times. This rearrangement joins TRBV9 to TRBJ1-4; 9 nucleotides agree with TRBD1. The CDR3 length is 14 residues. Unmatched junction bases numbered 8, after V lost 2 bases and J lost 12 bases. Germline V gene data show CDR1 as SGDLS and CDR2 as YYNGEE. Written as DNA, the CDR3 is TGTGCCAGCAGCGTGCCTCCGACAGGGGGGCAACTGTTTTTT. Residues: CASSVPPTGGQLFF.

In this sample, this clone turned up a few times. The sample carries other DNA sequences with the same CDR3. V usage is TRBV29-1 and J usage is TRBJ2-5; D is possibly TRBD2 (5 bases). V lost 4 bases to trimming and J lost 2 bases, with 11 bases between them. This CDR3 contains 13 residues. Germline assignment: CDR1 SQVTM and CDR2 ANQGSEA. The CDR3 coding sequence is TGCAGCGTTGGGGAAGGGAGACAAGAGACCCAGTACTTC. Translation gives CSVGEGRQETQYF.

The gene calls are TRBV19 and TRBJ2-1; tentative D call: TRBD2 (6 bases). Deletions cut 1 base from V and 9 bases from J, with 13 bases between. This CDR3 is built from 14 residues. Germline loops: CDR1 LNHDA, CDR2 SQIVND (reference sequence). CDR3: CASSIGGNLGEQFF. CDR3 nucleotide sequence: TGTGCCAGTAGTATAGGCGGGAACTTGGGTGAGCAGTTCTTC.

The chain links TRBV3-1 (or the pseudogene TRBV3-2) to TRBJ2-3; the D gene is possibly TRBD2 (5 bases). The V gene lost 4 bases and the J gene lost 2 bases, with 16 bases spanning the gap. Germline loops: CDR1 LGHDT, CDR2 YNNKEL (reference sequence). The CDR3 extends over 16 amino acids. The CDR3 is CASSPRGGGYTDTQYF. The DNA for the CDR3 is TGTGCCAGCAGCCCTCGCGGCGGCGGGTACACAGATACGCAGTATTTT.

Written as DNA, the CDR3 is TGTGCCAGCAGCTTGGAATTTGGGGCAAATTACAATGAGCAGTTCTTC. This sequence encodes CASSLEFGANYNEQFF. The V call is TRBV5-6, the J call TRBJ2-1; TRBD1 might be the D (5 bases). The CDR3 loop spans 16 amino acids. V gave up 0 bases and J gave up 4 bases, with 14 bases separating them. The germline V gene has CDR1 SGHDT and CDR2 YYEEEE. The variable domain in full, with the rest retrieved from reference TRBV5-6 and TRBJ2-1, is DAGVTQSPTHLIKTRGQQVTLRCSPKSGHDTVSWYQQALGQGPQFIFQYYEEEERQRGNFPDRFSGHQFPNYSSELNVNALLLGDSALYLCASSLEFGANYNEQFFGPGTRLTVL.

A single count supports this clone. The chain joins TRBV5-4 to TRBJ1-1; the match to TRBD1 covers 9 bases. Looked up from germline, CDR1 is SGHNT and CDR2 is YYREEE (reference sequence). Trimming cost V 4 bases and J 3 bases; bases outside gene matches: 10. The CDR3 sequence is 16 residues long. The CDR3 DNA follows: TGTGCCAGCAGCCCCTTAGGGACAGGGAGGGACACTGAAGCTTTCTTT. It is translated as CASSPLGTGRDTEAFF.

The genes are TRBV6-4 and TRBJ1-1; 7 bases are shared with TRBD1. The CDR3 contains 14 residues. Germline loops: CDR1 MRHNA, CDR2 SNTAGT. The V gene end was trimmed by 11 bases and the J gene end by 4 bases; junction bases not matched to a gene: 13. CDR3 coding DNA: TGTGCCGAGAAGCCTACAGGGGAAGGCACTGAAGCTTTCTTT. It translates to CAEKPTGEGTEAFF.

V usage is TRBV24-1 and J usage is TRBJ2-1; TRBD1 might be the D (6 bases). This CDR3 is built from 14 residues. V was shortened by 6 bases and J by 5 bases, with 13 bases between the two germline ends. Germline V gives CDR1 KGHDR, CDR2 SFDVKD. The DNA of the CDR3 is TGTGCCACCAGTAAAGGACAGTTAAACAATGAGCAGTTCTTC. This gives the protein CATSKGQLNNEQFF.

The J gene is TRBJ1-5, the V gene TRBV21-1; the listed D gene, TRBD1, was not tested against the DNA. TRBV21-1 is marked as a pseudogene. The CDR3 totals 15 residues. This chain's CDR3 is CASSRTGTANQPQHF. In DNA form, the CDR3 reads TGTGCCAGCAGCAGAACAGGGACCGCCAATCAGCCCCAGCATTTT.

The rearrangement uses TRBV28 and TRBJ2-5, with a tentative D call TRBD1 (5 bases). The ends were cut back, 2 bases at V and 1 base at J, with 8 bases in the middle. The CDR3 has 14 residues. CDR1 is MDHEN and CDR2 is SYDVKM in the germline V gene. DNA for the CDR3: TGTGCCAGCAGTTTACCAGGGTCCCAAGAGACCCAGTACTTC. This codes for CASSLPGSQETQYF.

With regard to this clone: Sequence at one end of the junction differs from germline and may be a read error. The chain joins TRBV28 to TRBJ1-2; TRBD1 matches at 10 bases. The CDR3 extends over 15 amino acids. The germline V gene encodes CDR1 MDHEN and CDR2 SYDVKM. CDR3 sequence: CASSPSGTGAYGHTF. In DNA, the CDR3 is TGTGCCAGCAGTCCTTCCGGGACAGGGGCCTATGGCCACACCTTC.

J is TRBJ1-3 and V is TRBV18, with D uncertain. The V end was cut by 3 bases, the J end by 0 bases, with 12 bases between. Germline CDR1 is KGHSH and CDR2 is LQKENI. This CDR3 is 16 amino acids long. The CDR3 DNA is TGTGCCAGCTCACCCGCGACGGAGATCTCTGGAAACACCATATATTTT. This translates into CASSPATEISGNTIYF.

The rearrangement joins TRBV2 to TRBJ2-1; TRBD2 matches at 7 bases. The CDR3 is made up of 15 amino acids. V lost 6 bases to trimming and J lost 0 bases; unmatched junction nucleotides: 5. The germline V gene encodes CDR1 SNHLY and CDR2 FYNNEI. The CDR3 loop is CASRTLAGSYNEQFF. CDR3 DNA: TGTGCCAGCAGAACATTAGCGGGCTCCTACAATGAGCAGTTCTTC.

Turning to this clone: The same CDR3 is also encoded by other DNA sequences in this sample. The CDR3 DNA reads TGTGCCAGCAGCCTGCAGGGGGCGGACACCGGGGAGCTGTTTTTT. This encodes CASSLQGADTGELFF. The chain couples TRBV5-5 to TRBJ2-2, with TRBD1 matching 8 bases. Germline V gene lookup returns CDR1 SGHKS and CDR2 YYEKEE (reference sequence). Trimming cost V 4 bases and J 3 bases; bases outside gene matches: 5. This CDR3 spans 15 amino acids.

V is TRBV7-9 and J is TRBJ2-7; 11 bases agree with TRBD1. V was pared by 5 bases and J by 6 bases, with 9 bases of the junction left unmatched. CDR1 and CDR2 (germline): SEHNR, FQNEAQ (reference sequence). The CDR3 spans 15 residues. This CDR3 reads CASSGTGTGGFEQYF. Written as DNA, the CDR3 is TGTGCCAGCAGCGGGACCGGGACAGGGGGATTCGAGCAGTACTTC.

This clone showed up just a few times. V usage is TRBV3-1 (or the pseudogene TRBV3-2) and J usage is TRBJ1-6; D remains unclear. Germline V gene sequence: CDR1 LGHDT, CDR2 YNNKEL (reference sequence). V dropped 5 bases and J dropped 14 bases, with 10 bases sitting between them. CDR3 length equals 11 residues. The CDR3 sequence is CASSSQFTLHF. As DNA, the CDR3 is TGTGCCAGCAGCTCGCAGTTTACCCTCCACTTT.

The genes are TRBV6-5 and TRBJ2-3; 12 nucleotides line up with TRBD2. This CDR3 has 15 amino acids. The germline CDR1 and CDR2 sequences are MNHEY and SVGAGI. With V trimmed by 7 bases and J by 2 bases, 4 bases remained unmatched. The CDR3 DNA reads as TGTGCCAGCACTAGCGGGGGGGCCGACACAGATACGCAGTATTTT. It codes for CASTSGGADTDTQYF.